The entry below gives a single T cell receptor (beta chain) sequence along with its context. How the authors handled the data: Estimation of nucleated cell counts relied on the amplification of reference gene primers. Sequencing was performed with immunoSEQ multiplex PCR; in TCRdb, only in-frame clones are kept and a portion is missing. V and J calls plus clone size are reproduced from that table; the DNA served to infer D and trimming. The sample has about 170,000 clones, around 82% seen once. The source of the sample is a study of blood T cell repertoires in COVID-19. Study background: The samples span acute and convalescent COVID-19 from the United States, Italy and Spain. Nucleic acid was either cDNA or gDNA, and it came from T cells, B-cell-depleted T cells, or PBMCs.

V lost 5 bases and J 7 bases, leaving 20 bases between the germline ends. CDR1 is MDHEN and CDR2 is SYDVKM in the germline V gene. The CDR3 totals 15 residues. The TCR originated in a woman in her 70s who had recovered from COVID-19. The chain carries TRBV28 and TRBJ1-2, with a weak D call TRBD1 (6 bases). Sequencing was done on a sample of peripheral blood. The CDR3 nucleotides are TGTGCCAGCAGTCCCCACCGACAGGCCCGGGGTGGCTACACCTTC. It is translated as CASSPHRQARGGYTF.